This T cell receptor (beta chain) was obtained from a study of blood T cell repertoires in COVID-19. Study background: Sites across the United States, Italy and Spain contributed samples from acute and convalescent COVID-19.

Original processing notes: Quantification of nucleated cells was approximated via reference gene primer amplification. Clones were read by immunoSEQ multiplex PCR, and TCRdb kept only the in-frame ones, dropping some. That table supplies the V and J calls and clone size; D and trimming were determined from the DNA. The table has about 76,000 clones, about 88% seen once. The CDR3 is made up of 17 amino acids. The receptor was derived from a human donor in a cohort sampled during active COVID-19. The genes are TRBV1 and TRBJ2-7; TRBD2 was called by the table and not checked on the DNA. TRBV1 is noted as a pseudogene. Specimen: peripheral blood. The CDR3 loop is CTSSQDVRLAAHREQYF. The CDR3 bases are TGCACCAGCAGCCAAGATGTCCGCCTAGCGGCCCACCGTGAGCAGTACTTC.